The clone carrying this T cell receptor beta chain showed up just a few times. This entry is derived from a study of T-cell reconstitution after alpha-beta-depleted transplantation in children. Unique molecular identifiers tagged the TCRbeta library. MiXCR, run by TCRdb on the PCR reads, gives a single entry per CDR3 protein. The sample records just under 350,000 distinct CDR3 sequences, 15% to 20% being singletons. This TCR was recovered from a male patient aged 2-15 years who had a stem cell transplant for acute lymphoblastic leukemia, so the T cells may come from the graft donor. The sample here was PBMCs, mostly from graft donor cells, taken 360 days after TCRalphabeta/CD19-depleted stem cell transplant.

The CDR3 is CASSFLSATNEKLFF. The CDR3 DNA is TGTGCCAGCAGCTTCCTCAGTGCAACTAATGAAAAACTGTTTTTT. This chain connects TRBV5-6 to TRBJ1-4; no firm D call. Germline V gene sequence: CDR1 SGHDT, CDR2 YYEEEE. Trimming cost V 2 bases and J 0 bases, with 8 bases left between them. The CDR3 extends over 15 amino acids.